The 30 T cell receptor beta chains presented below share a single source sample, sequenced in a study of cytomegalovirus exposure and HLA in healthy donors. PCR was performed using 60 Vbeta and 13 Jbeta primers. Repertoires were generated with immunoSEQ multiplex PCR, while TCRdb's copy carries only in-frame clones and drops some. In the table there are roughly 120,000 clones, around three quarters of which are singletons. Sample: PBMCs. All receptors come from a human donor in good health.

The sample holds a few counts of this clone. This sequence joins TRBV6-1 and TRBJ1-5; D unclear. V gave up 5 bases and J gave up 2 bases, with 13 bases separating them. The CDR3 loop spans 15 amino acids. Per germline, CDR1 MNHNS and CDR2 SASEGT. The CDR3 nucleotides read TGTGCCAGCAGTCCGCCGGGGTTTGGCAATCAGCCCCAGCATTTT. Translation gives CASSPPGFGNQPQHF.

This rearrangement joins TRBV11-3 to TRBJ1-1; D might be TRBD1 (5 bases). Looked up from germline, CDR1 is SGHNT and CDR2 is YENEEA. The CDR3 length is 15 residues. Trimming took 5 bases from V and 6 from J, leaving 19 bases between them. The CDR3 is CASSPHQGSVAEAFF. The CDR3 bases are TGTGCCAGCAGCCCCCACCAGGGATCCGTCGCTGAAGCTTTCTTT.

The gene calls are TRBV18 and TRBJ1-2; D is unclear. Germline CDR1 KGHSH, CDR2 LQKENI. The CDR3 extends over 15 amino acids. V was cut by 0 bases and J by 8 bases, with 16 bases left in between. Written as DNA, the CDR3 is TGTGCCAGCTCACCACCGTCTTCGGGGATGGGCGGCTACACCTTC. Translated, it gives CASSPPSSGMGGYTF.

The V call is TRBV15, the J call TRBJ1-4; 10 nucleotides align to TRBD1. V lost 5 bases and J lost 1; bases outside the gene matches: 13. CDR1 is LNHNV and CDR2 is YYDKDF in the germline V gene (reference sequence). This CDR3 region has 19 residues. The CDR3 DNA follows: TGTGCCACCAGCCATGTTTATAGGGGACAGGGGCGAACTAATGAAAAACTGTTTTTT. The encoded protein is CATSHVYRGQGRTNEKLFF.

Written as DNA, the CDR3 is TGTGCCAGCAGCATGGGACAGCGGAATGAGCAGTTCTTC. It codes for CASSMGQRNEQFF. This sequence joins TRBV9 and TRBJ2-1, with 7 bases identical to TRBD1. Trimming at V came to 4 bases and at J to 7 bases, leaving 5 bases not matched to a gene. The CDR3 is made up of 13 amino acids. CDR1 is SGDLS, CDR2 YYNGEE, per germline. The full variable domain, with the rest looked up from reference TRBV9 and TRBJ2-1, is DSGVTQTPKHLITATGQRVTLRCSPRSGDLSVYWYQQSLDQGLQFLIQYYNGEERAKGNILERFSAQQFPDLHSELNLSSLELGDSALYFCASSMGQRNEQFFGPGTRLTVL.

This rearrangement joins TRBV21-1 to TRBJ2-2; TRBD1 is the table's D call, not checked against the DNA. TRBV21-1 is designated a pseudogene. The CDR3 spans 14 residues. The CDR3 region is CASSGKGVPGELFF. The CDR3, as DNA: TGTGCCAGCAGCGGAAAAGGGGTCCCCGGGGAGCTGTTTTTT.

This chain uses TRBV6-6 with TRBJ1-2; possible D gene TRBD1, 6 bases. V lost 6 bases and J lost 4, with 12 bases in between. The germline gives CDR1 MNHNY, CDR2 SVGAGI (reference sequence). The CDR3 length is 13 residues. CDR3 sequence: CASRPGQIYGYTF. DNA of the CDR3: TGTGCCAGCAGGCCCGGACAGATCTATGGCTACACCTTC.

This clone was seen only a few times. The same CDR3 arises from other DNA sequences in this sample as well. The gene calls are TRBV7-3 and TRBJ2-7; 9 nucleotides match TRBD2. V was clipped by 2 bases and J by 4 bases; unmatched bases: 0. This CDR3 has 13 residues. The germline V gene encodes CDR1 SGHTA and CDR2 FQGTGA. CDR3 region: CASSLAGGYEQYF. The CDR3 region has the DNA TGTGCCAGCAGCTTAGCGGGAGGGTACGAGCAGTACTTC.

This clone came up a few times. The chain combines TRBV28 with TRBJ1-4; D ambiguous. Germline V CDR1 and CDR2: MDHEN, SYDVKM. Trimming pared 5 bases from V and 0 bases from J, leaving 22 bases between. The CDR3 totals 19 residues. This CDR3 reads CASSPLEGVGVATNEKLFF. CDR3 nucleotide sequence: TGTGCCAGCAGTCCTCTTGAAGGTGTCGGGGTTGCAACTAATGAAAAACTGTTTTTT.

The chain carries TRBV4-1 and TRBJ1-2; D may be TRBD1 (6 bases). The length of the CDR3 is 15 residues. Trimming shortened V by 1 base and J by 7 bases, and 16 bases separated the two germline ends. Germline assignment: CDR1 MGHRA and CDR2 YSYEKL. The CDR3 DNA reads TGCGCCAGCAGCCAAGTAGCGGGGGCGGCTGGTGGCTACACCTTC. Translating gives CASSQVAGAAGGYTF.

This chain links TRBV19 with TRBJ2-7, with D perhaps TRBD1 (5 bases). Trimming left V 1 base short and J 5 bases short, with 6 bases between. Germline V gene lookup returns CDR1 LNHDA and CDR2 SQIVND (reference sequence). The CDR3 extends over 12 amino acids. CDR3 sequence reads: CASSIGRDEQYF. The CDR3 nucleotides read TGTGCCAGTAGTATAGGCAGGGACGAGCAGTACTTC.

The chain is built from TRBV6-6 and TRBJ1-1, with D uncertain. Germline V gene lookup returns CDR1 MNHNY and CDR2 SVGAGI (reference sequence). The CDR3 totals 14 residues. The V end was cut by 6 bases, the J end by 0 bases, with 11 bases between. The DNA of the CDR3 is TGTGCCAGCAGCCCCCTGACACTGAACACTGAAGCTTTCTTT. Translated: CASSPLTLNTEAFF.

This sequence joins TRBV7-2 and TRBJ2-1; 11 bases match TRBD1. There are 15 residues in the CDR3. Germline lookup yields CDR1 SGHTA and CDR2 FQGNSA. Germline trimming cut 5 bases from V and 9 bases from J; bases unmatched to any gene: 9. The CDR3 nucleotides read TGTGCCAGCAGCACACACGGGACAGGGGGGATTGAGCAGTTCTTC. Protein product: CASSTHGTGGIEQFF.

For this clone: A junction boundary mismatches the germline segment, possibly from a read error. This specimen includes other DNA sequences encoding the same CDR3. The chain uses TRBV7-7 and TRBJ2-1; 10 nucleotides line up with TRBD2. Germline lookup yields CDR1 SSHAT and CDR2 FNYEAQ (reference sequence). The CDR3 covers 17 residues. The CDR3 region has the DNA TGTGCTAGCACCTCAAGACTAGCGGGCCTCTCCTACAATGAGCAGTTCTTC. This codes for CASTSRLAGLSYNEQFF.

This clone was counted between two and nine times. This chain connects TRBV5-4 to TRBJ2-5, with 10 bases that match TRBD1. J lost 5 bases, V lost 3 bases, and 7 bases had no gene match. Germline V gene sequence: CDR1 SGHNT, CDR2 YYREEE (reference sequence). The CDR3 runs to 15 residues. CDR3: CASSSTGGGMETQYF. CDR3 bases: TGTGCCAGCAGCTCGACAGGGGGCGGAATGGAGACCCAGTACTTC.

V is TRBV28 and J is TRBJ2-5, with a possible D match to TRBD2 (5 bases). The better agreement between TRBJ2-7 and the DNA end casts doubt on the J call. CDR1 is MDHEN, CDR2 SYDVKM, per germline. The CDR3 is 15 amino acids. The CDR3 DNA reads as TGTGCCAGCATCGAATTTCTTGGAGGCGATTACGAGCAGTACTTC. It specifies CASIEFLGGDYEQYF.

The rearrangement uses TRBV6-5 and TRBJ1-2, with 7 bases aligning to TRBD1. This CDR3 is built from 15 residues. The germline CDR1 and CDR2 sequences are MNHEY and SVGAGI. J was trimmed by 5 bases and V by 0 bases; bases with no gene match: 6. CDR3 in DNA: TGTGCCAGCAGTTACTCCGGGACAGCTCATTATGGCTACACCTTC. Encoded protein: CASSYSGTAHYGYTF.

The V gene is TRBV7-9, the J gene TRBJ1-2, with TRBD1 as a possible D gene (6 bases). CDR1 and CDR2 from the germline V gene are SEHNR and FQNEAQ (reference sequence). V lost 5 bases and J 5 bases, leaving 12 bases between the germline ends. The CDR3 sequence is 13 residues long. CDR3 sequence: CASSPGTTYGYTF. The CDR3 DNA reads as TGTGCCAGCAGCCCCGGGACAACATATGGCTACACCTTC.

This rearrangement joins TRBV28 to TRBJ1-6, with a possible D match to TRBD1 (6 bases). Trimming left V 6 bases short and J 9 bases short, with 21 bases between. CDR1 MDHEN and CDR2 SYDVKM come from the germline V gene. This CDR3 has 16 amino acids. The CDR3 DNA follows: TGTGCCAGCAGCTATCTCCGGACAGCTGAAGGTTCACCCCTCCACTTT. Encoded protein: CASSYLRTAEGSPLHF.

V gene TRBV7-2 combines with J gene TRBJ1-2; D is unclear. V lost 2 bases to trimming and J lost 2 bases, with 6 bases between them. Germline assignment: CDR1 SGHTA and CDR2 FQGNSA. CDR3 length: 13 residues. The CDR3 DNA reads as TGTGCCAGCAGCTTACCCGGGAACTATGGCTACACCTTC. This encodes CASSLPGNYGYTF.

The rearrangement uses TRBV4-2 and TRBJ1-2; D is possibly TRBD1 (5 bases). CDR3 length equals 15 residues. Germline CDR1 and CDR2: LGHNA and YNFKEQ. Trimming took off 4 bases at V and 3 bases at J, with 15 bases between the two ends. CDR3 DNA sequence: TGTGCCAGCAGCCTCTACCCCCAGGGCCACTATGGCTACACCTTC. Translation: CASSLYPQGHYGYTF.

This rearrangement joins TRBV5-1 to TRBJ2-5, with a tentative D call TRBD2 (6 bases). The J call is uncertain, as TRBJ2-7 better fits the DNA end. The CDR3 covers 15 residues. Germline V gene lookup returns CDR1 SGHRS and CDR2 YFSETQ. The CDR3 DNA sequence: TGCGCCACCGCGTTCGGGGGATCGAGCTCCTACGAGCAGTACTTC. The encoded protein is CATAFGGSSSYEQYF.

This chain links TRBV5-6 with TRBJ2-1; TRBD1 might be the D (6 bases). The CDR3 spans 14 residues. Germline V CDR1 and CDR2: SGHDT, YYEEEE. Trimming removed 3 bases at V and 6 bases at J, with 13 bases between. The CDR3 DNA reads TGTGCCAGCAGCTCCCGACAGGCCAGCAATGAGCAGTTCTTC. Translating gives CASSSRQASNEQFF.

J is TRBJ2-1 and V is TRBV5-1, with 11 positions matching TRBD2. The V segment lost 1 base and the J segment 2 bases; nucleotides outside the gene matches: 2. The CDR3 runs 16 residues. Germline values: CDR1 SGHRS, CDR2 YFSETQ. The CDR3: CASSLTSGSPYNEQFF. The CDR3 DNA reads TGCGCCAGCAGCTTGACTAGCGGGAGTCCCTACAATGAGCAGTTCTTC.

This clone occurred a few times. The chain links TRBV21-1 to TRBJ1-1; the table's TRBD1 call for D was not verified on the DNA. TRBV21-1 is tagged as a pseudogene. The CDR3 sequence is 17 residues long. The CDR3 is CASSKSAGGILNTEAFF. In DNA form, the CDR3 reads TGTGCCAGCAGCAAATCGGCAGGGGGCATTCTGAACACTGAAGCTTTCTTT.

V gene TRBV6-1 combines with J gene TRBJ2-1; TRBD2 is a possible D gene (5 bases). CDR1 and CDR2 from the germline V gene are MNHNS and SASEGT. V gave up 4 bases and J gave up 1 base, with 20 bases separating them. The CDR3 consists of 18 residues. The CDR3 loop reads CASSVRLRSGPSYNEQFF. CDR3 nucleotides: TGTGCCAGCAGTGTCAGGCTTAGAAGCGGACCATCCTACAATGAGCAGTTCTTC.

J is TRBJ2-3 and V is TRBV7-2; 7 bases line up with TRBD2. CDR1 and CDR2 from the germline V gene are SGHTA and FQGNSA. The CDR3 runs 16 residues. V trimming: 1 base; J trimming: 4 bases; junction bases outside the gene matches: 8. CDR3 DNA: TGTGCCAGCAGCTTAGGAGGAGCGGGATCTGCAGATACGCAGTATTTT. Translation gives CASSLGGAGSADTQYF. Variable domain in full (rest from reference TRBV7-2 and TRBJ2-3): GAGVSQSPSNKVTEKGKDVELRCDPISGHTALYWYRQSLGQGLEFLIYFQGNSAPDKSGLPSDRFSAERTGGSVSTLTIQRTQQEDSAVYLCASSLGGAGSADTQYFGPGTRLTVL.

A few counts support this clone. The chain couples TRBV7-9 to TRBJ2-6, with 8 bases fitting TRBD1. The germline CDR1 and CDR2 sequences are SEHNR and FQNEAQ (reference sequence). The CDR3 runs to 18 residues. V shed 3 bases, J shed 3 bases, and the junction held 10 bases outside the gene matches. DNA for the CDR3: TGTGCCAGCAGCTTCGGCAGGGGGCGTGTTGATGGGGCCAACGTCCTGACTTTC. This codes for CASSFGRGRVDGANVLTF. Full variable domain (outside the CDR3, taken from reference TRBV7-9 and TRBJ2-6): DTGVSQNPRHKITKRGQNVTFRCDPISEHNRLYWYRQTLGQGPEFLTYFQNEAQLEKSRLLSDRFSAERPKGSFSTLEIQRTEQGDSAMYLCASSFGRGRVDGANVLTFGAGSRLTVL.

The CDR3 here is CASSLADRQQETQYF. The DNA of the CDR3 is TGCGCCAGCAGCTTGGCCGACCGACAACAAGAGACCCAGTACTTC. The V and J genes are TRBV5-1 and TRBJ2-5; D unclear. The CDR3 length is 15 residues. Looked up from germline, CDR1 is SGHRS and CDR2 is YFSETQ. The V end was cut by 0 bases, the J end by 2 bases, with 11 bases between.

The rearrangement links TRBV29-1 to TRBJ2-1; 7 positions match TRBD2. Germline V gene data show CDR1 as SQVTM and CDR2 as ANQGSEA. The CDR3 has 14 residues. The CDR3 loop is CSLRWASGDNEQFF. In nucleotides, the CDR3 is TGCAGTTTACGGTGGGCTAGCGGTGACAATGAGCAGTTCTTC.